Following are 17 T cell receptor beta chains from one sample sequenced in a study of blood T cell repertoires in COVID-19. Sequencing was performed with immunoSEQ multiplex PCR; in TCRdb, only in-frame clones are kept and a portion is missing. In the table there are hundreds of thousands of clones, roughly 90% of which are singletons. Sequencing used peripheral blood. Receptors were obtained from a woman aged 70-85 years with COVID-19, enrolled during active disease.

DNA of the CDR3: TGTGCCAGCAGTTGGGGAACAGGGAATGAAAAACTGTTTTTT. This translates into CASSWGTGNEKLFF. The chain couples TRBV28 to TRBJ1-4; a weak D match, TRBD1 (6 bases). The V gene lost 4 bases and the J gene lost 5 bases, with 11 bases spanning the gap. Germline V CDR1 and CDR2: MDHEN, SYDVKM. The CDR3 contains 14 residues.

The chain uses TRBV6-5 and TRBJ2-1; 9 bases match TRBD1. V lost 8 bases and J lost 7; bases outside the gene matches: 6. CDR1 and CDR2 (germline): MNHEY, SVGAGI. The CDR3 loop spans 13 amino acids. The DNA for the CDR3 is TGTGCCAGCGTAGGGACAGGGAAGAATGAGCAGTTCTTC. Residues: CASVGTGKNEQFF.

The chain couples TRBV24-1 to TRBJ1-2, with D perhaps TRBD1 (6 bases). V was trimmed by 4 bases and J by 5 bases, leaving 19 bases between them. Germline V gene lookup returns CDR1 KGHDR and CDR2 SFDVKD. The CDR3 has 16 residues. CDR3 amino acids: CATSDSATGLVYGYTF. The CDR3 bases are TGTGCCACCAGTGACTCCGCGACAGGTTTAGTATATGGCTACACCTTC.

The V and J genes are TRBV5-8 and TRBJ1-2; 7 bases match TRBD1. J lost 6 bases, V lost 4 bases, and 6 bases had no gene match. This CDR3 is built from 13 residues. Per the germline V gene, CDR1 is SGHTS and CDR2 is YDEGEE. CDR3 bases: TGTGCCAGCAGCGTACAGGGGTACGATGGCTACACCTTC. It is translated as CASSVQGYDGYTF.

This CDR3 is CASSQDKGGSLGKTQYF. The CDR3 bases are TGTGCCAGCAGCCAAGATAAAGGGGGCTCCCTTGGGAAGACCCAGTACTTC. This chain joins TRBV4-2 and TRBJ2-5; 7 bases line up with TRBD1. V was pared by 0 bases and J by 6 bases, with 13 bases of the junction left unmatched. The CDR3 is 17 residues long. Germline CDR1 is LGHNA and CDR2 is YNFKEQ.

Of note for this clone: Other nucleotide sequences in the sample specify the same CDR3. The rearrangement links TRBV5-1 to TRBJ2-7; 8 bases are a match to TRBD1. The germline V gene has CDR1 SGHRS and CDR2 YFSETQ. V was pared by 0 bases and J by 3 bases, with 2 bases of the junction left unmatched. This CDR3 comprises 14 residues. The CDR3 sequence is CASSLGQGFYEQYF. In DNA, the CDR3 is TGCGCCAGCAGCTTGGGACAGGGGTTCTACGAGCAGTACTTC.

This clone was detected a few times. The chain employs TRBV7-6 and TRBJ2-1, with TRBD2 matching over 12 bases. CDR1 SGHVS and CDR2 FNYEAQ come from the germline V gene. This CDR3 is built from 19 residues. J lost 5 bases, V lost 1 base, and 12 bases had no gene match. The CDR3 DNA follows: TGTGCCAGCAGCTTAGATGAGACTAGCGGGGGCCTCGCGGACAATGAGCAGTTCTTC. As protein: CASSLDETSGGLADNEQFF. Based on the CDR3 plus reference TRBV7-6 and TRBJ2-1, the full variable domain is GAGVSQSPRYKVTKRGQDVALRCDPISGHVSLYWYRQALGQGPEFLTYFNYEAQQDKSGLPNDRFSAERPEGSISTLTIQRTEQRDSAMYRCASSLDETSGGLADNEQFFGPGTRLTVL.

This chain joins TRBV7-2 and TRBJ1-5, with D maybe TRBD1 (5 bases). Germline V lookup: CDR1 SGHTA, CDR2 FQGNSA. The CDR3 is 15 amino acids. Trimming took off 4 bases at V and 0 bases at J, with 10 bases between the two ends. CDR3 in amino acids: CASSSGGYSNQPQHF. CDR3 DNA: TGTGCCAGCAGCTCGGGGGGGTATAGCAATCAGCCCCAGCATTTT.

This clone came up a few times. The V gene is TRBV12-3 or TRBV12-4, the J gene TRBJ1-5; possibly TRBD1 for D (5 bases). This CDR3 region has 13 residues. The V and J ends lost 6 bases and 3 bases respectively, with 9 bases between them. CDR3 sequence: CASRGLINQPQHF. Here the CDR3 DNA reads TGTGCCAGCAGGGGACTGATCAATCAGCCCCAGCATTTT.

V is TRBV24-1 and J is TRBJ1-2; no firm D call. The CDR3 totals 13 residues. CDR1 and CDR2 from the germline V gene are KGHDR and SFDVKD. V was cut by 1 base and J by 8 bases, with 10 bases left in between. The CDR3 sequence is CATSDLWADGYTF. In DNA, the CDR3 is TGTGCCACCAGTGATTTATGGGCCGACGGCTACACCTTC.

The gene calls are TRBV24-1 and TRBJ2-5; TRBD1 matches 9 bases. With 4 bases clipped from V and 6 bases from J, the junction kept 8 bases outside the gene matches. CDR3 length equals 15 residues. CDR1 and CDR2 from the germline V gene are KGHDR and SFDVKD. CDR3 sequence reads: CATSEAGTGWKTQYF. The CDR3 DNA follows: TGTGCCACCAGTGAAGCCGGGACAGGGTGGAAGACCCAGTACTTC.

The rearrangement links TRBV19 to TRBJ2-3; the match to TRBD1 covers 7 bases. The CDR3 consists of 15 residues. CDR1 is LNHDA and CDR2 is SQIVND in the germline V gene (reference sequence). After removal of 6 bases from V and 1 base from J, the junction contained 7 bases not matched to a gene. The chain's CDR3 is CASSDGQVGTDTQYF. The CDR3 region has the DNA TGTGCCAGTAGCGATGGACAGGTTGGCACAGATACGCAGTATTTT.

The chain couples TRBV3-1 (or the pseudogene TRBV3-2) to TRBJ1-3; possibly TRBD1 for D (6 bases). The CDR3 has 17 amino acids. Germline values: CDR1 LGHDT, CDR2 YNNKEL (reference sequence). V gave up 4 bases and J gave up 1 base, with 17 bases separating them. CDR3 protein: CASSRGGAEKSGNTIYF. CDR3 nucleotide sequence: TGTGCCAGCAGCCGTGGGGGGGCAGAAAAATCTGGAAACACCATATATTTT.

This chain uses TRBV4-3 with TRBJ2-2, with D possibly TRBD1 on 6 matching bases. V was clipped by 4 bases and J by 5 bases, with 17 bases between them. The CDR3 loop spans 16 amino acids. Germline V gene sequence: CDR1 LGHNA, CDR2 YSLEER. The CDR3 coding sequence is TGCGCCAGCAGCCGGGACCCGGAAGGGGGAACCGGGGAGCTGTTTTTT. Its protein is CASSRDPEGGTGELFF.

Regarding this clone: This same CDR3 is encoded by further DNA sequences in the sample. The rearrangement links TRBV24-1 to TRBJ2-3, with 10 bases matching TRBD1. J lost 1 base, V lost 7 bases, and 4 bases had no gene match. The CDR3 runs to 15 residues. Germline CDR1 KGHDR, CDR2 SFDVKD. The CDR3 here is CATRGQGIGTDTQYF. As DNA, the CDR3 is TGTGCCACCAGGGGACAGGGGATCGGCACAGATACGCAGTATTTT.

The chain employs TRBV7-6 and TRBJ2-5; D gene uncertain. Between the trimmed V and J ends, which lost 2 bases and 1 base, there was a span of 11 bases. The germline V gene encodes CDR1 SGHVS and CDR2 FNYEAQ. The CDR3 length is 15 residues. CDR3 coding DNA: TGTGCCAGCAGCTTAAGCTGGTCCCGCCAAGAGACCCAGTACTTC. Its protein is CASSLSWSRQETQYF. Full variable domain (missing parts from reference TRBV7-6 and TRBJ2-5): GAGVSQSPRYKVTKRGQDVALRCDPISGHVSLYWYRQALGQGPEFLTYFNYEAQQDKSGLPNDRFSAERPEGSISTLTIQRTEQRDSAMYRCASSLSWSRQETQYFGPGTRLLVL.

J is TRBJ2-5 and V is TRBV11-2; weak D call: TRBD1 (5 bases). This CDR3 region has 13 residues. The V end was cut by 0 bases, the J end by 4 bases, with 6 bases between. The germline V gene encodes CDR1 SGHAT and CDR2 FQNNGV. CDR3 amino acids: CASSLEGPETQYF. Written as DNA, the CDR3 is TGTGCCAGCAGCTTAGAGGGGCCAGAGACCCAGTACTTC.